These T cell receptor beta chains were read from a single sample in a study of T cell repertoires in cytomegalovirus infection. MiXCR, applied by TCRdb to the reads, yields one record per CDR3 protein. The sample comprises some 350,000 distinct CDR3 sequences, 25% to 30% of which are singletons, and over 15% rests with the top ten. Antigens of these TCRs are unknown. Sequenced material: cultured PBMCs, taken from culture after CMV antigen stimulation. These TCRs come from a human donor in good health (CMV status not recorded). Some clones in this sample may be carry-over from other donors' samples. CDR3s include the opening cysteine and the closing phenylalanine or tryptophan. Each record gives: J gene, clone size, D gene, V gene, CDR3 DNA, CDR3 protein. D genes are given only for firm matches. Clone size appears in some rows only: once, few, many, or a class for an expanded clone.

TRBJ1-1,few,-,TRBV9,TGTGCCAGCAGCGTAGATAGGGGGGCGACTGAAGCTTTCTTT,CASSVDRGATEAFF
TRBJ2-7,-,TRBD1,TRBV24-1,TGTGCCACCAGTGACCCGGGACAGGTAAACGAGCAGTACTTC,CATSDPGQVNEQYF
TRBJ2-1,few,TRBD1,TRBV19,TGTGCCAGTAGTATTATGGGACAGGGGTTGGATGAGCAGTTCTTC,CASSIMGQGLDEQFF
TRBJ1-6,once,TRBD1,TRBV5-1,TGCGCCAGCAGCTTGGGAGGGACAGAAAATTCACCCCTCCACTTT,CASSLGGTENSPLHF
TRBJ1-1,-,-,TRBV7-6,TGTGCCAGCAGCCACAGGGAGAGCACTGAAGCTTTCTTT,CASSHRESTEAFF
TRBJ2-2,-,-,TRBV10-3,TGTGCCATCAGGGGTGGGACCGGGGAGCTGTTTTTT,CAIRGGTGELFF
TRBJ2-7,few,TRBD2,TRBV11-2,TGTGCCAGCAGCAGGACTAGCAACTCCTACGAGCAGTACTTC,CASSRTSNSYEQYF
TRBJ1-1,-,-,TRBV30,TGTGCCTGGAGCCCCGGTCCTAACACTGAAGCTTTCTTT,CAWSPGPNTEAFF
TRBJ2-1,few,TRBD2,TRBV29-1,TGCAGCGTTCCAAGAGTGGGGGGAGGGCTCTGGAATGAGCAGTTCTTC,CSVPRVGGGLWNEQFF
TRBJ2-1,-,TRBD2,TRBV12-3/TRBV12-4,TGTGCCAGCAGACTAGCGGGAGGGGCTTTGAATGAGCAGTTCTTC,CASRLAGGALNEQFF
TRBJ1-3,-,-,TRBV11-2,TGTGCCAGCAGCCGGGGGTCGGCGGGAAACACCATATATTTT,CASSRGSAGNTIYF
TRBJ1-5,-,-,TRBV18,TGTGCCAGCTCACCATTAGGGACCGTACAACATCAGCCCCAGCATTTT,CASSPLGTVQHQPQHF
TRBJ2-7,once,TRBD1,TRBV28,TGTGCCAGCAGTTTCCCTAAGGGGGCAGGCCCCTACGAGCAGTACTTC,CASSFPKGAGPYEQYF
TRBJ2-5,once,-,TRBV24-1,TGTGCCACCAGCCAACAGGACCAGACCCAGTACTTC,CATSQQDQTQYF
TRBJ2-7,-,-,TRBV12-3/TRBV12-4,TGTGCCAGCAGTCGAGCCAGGGGCTCCTACGAGCAGTACTTC,CASSRARGSYEQYF
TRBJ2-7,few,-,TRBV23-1,TGCGCCAGCAGTCAGCCTTCTGGGGGTTACCACGAGCAGTACTTC,CASSQPSGGYHEQYF
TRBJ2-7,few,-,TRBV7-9,TGTGCCAGCACTACCGGGACTGGATACGAGCAGTACTTC,CASTTGTGYEQYF
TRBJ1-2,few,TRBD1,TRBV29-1,TGCAGCGTTGGGGACAGGGGGCAAGGCTACACCTTC,CSVGDRGQGYTF
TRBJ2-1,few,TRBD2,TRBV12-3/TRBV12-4,TGTGCCAGCAGGCGAACGGGACAGGCTAGCGGGAGGGATTTTGGTGAGCAGTTCTTC,CASRRTGQASGRDFGEQFF
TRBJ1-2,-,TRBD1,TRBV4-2,TGTGCCAGCAGCCCACGCGACAGGGCAGGGAATGGCTACACCTTC,CASSPRDRAGNGYTF
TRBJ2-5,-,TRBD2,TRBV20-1,TGCAGTGCTCACACTAGCGGGTTCCAAGAGACCCAGTACTTC,CSAHTSGFQETQYF